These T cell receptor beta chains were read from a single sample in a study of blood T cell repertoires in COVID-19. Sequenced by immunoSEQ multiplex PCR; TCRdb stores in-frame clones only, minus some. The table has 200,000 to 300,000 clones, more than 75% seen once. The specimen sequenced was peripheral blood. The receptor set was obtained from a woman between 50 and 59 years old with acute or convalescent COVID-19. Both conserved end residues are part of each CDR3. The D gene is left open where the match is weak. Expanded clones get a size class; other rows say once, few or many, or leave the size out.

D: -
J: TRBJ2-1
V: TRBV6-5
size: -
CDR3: CASTKRQAGDEQFF
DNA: TGTGCCAGCACGAAGCGGCAGGCCGGGGATGAGCAGTTCTTC

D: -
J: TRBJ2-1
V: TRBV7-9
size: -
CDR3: CASSWRVNEQFF
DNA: TGTGCCAGCAGCTGGCGGGTGAATGAGCAGTTCTTC

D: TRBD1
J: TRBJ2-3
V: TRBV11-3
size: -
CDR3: CASSLGDRTFTDTQYF
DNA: TGTGCCAGCAGCTTAGGGGACAGGACTTTCACAGATACGCAGTATTTT

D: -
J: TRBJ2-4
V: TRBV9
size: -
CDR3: CASSVETTTAPNIQYF
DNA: TGTGCCAGCAGCGTCGAGACAACCACAGCCCCCAACATTCAGTACTTC

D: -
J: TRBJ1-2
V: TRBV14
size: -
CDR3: CASSLYRDTYGYTF
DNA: TGTGCCAGCAGTCTCTACAGGGACACCTATGGCTACACCTTC

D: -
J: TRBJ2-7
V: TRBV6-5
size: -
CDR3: CASTRESYEQYF
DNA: TGTGCCAGCACCCGGGAATCCTACGAGCAGTACTTC

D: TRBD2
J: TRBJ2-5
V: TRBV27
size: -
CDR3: CASRPGLASWETQYF
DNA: TGTGCCAGCAGACCGGGACTAGCTTCATGGGAGACCCAGTACTTC

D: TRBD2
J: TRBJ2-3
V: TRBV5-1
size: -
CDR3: CASSLEASGSTDTQYF
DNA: TGCGCCAGCAGCTTGGAGGCTAGCGGATCCACAGATACGCAGTATTTT

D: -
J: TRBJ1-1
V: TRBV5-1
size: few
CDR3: CASSSVGGDPEAFF
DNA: TGCGCCAGCAGCTCGGTGGGGGGGGACCCTGAAGCTTTCTTT

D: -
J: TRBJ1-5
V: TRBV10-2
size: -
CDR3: CASSEMEDSNQPQHF
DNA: TGCGCCAGCAGTGAGATGGAGGATAGCAATCAGCCCCAGCATTTT

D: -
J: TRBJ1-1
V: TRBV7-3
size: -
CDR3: CASSSTGPTEAFF
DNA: TGTGCCAGCAGCTCGACAGGTCCCACTGAAGCTTTCTTT

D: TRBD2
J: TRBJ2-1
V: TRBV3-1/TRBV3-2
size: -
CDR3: CASRRTSGNNEQFF
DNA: TGTGCCAGCAGGAGGACTAGCGGTAACAATGAGCAGTTCTTC

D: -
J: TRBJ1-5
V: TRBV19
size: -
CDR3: CASTRGGPMQPQHF
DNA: TGTGCCAGTACCCGGGGAGGCCCTATGCAGCCCCAGCATTTT

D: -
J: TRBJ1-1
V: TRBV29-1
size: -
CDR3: CSVGRQAEAFF
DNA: TGCAGCGTGGGAAGACAGGCTGAAGCTTTCTTT

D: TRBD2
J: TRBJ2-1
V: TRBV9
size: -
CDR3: CASSTMRAQSGSPPHNEQFF
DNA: TGTGCCAGCAGCACCATGCGGGCTCAAAGCGGGAGTCCCCCACACAATGAGCAGTTCTTC

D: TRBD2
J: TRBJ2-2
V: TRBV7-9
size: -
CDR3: CAISPGLAGFFTGELFF
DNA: TGTGCCATAAGTCCGGGACTAGCGGGTTTTTTTACCGGGGAGCTGTTTTTT

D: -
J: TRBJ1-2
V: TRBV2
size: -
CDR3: CASSVQDRYGYTF
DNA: TGTGCCAGCAGCGTACAGGACCGCTATGGCTACACCTTC

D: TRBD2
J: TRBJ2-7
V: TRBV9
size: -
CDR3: CASSPEAGLTYEQYF
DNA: TGTGCCAGCAGCCCTGAAGCGGGACTGACTTACGAGCAGTACTTC

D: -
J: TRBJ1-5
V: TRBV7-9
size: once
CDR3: CASSRDMGQPQHF
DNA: TGTGCCAGCAGCCGAGACATGGGCCAGCCCCAGCATTTT

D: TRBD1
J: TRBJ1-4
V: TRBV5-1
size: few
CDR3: CASSLIGTDEKLFF
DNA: TGCGCCAGCAGCTTGATCGGGACAGATGAAAAACTGTTTTTT

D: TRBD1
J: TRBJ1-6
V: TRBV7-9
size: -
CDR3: CASSNAGGVSSPLHF
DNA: TGTGCCAGCAGCAATGCAGGGGGCGTTAGTTCACCCCTCCACTTT

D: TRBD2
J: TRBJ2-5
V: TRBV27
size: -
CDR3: CASRSGRTSGSVETQYF
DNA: TGTGCCAGCCGATCTGGACGGACTAGCGGGAGTGTGGAGACCCAGTACTTC

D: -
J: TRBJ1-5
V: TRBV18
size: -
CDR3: CASSPSGGGNNQPQHF
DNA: TGTGCCAGCTCACCCTCGGGGGGGGGCAACAATCAGCCCCAGCATTTT

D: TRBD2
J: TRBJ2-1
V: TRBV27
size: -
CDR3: CASATAAGEYNEQFF
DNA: TGTGCCAGCGCCACAGCGGCGGGAGAGTACAATGAGCAGTTCTTC

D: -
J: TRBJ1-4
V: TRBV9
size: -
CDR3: CASSPSPWRNEKLFF
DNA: TGTGCCAGCAGCCCCTCTCCGTGGCGGAATGAAAAACTGTTTTTT

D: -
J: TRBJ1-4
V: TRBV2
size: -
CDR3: CASRQGPEKLFF
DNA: TGTGCCAGCAGACAGGGCCCTGAAAAACTGTTTTTT

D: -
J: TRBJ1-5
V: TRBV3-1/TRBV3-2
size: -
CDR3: CASSPLDIWELGSRGPQHF
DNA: TGTGCCAGCAGCCCCCTCGACATATGGGAGCTCGGGTCCCGGGGGCCCCAGCATTTT

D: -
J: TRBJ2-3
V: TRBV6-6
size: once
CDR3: CASSYPPGRDTQYF
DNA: TGTGCCAGCAGTTACCCCCCCGGCAGGGATACGCAGTATTTT

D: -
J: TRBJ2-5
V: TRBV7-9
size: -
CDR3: CASSLEGRGADETQYF
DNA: TGTGCCAGCAGCTTAGAAGGTCGGGGGGCGGATGAGACCCAGTACTTC

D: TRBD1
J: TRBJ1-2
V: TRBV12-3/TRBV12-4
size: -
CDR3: CASSSSGGEGYTF
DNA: TGTGCCAGCAGTAGCTCAGGGGGAGAGGGCTACACCTTC

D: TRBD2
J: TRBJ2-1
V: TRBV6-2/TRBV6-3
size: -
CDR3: CASSRTSVYNEQFF
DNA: TGTGCCAGCAGTAGGACTAGCGTATACAATGAGCAGTTCTTC

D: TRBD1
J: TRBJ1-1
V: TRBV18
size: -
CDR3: CASSGGQGERGEAFF
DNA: TGTGCCAGCTCAGGCGGACAGGGAGAGAGGGGTGAAGCTTTCTTT

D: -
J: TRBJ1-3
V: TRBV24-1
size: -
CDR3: CATSDGRTDYLSGNTIYF
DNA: TGTGCCACCAGTGATGGCCGGACAGACTACCTCTCTGGAAACACCATATATTTT

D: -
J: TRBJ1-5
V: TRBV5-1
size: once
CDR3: CASSSMSNQPQHF
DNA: TGCGCCAGCAGCTCCATGAGCAATCAGCCCCAGCATTTT

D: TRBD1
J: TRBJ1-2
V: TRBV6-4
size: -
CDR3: CASSGKRDRGYGYTF
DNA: TGTGCCAGCAGTGGAAAGCGGGACAGGGGGTATGGCTACACCTTC

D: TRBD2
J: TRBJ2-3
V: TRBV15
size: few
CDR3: CATKLAGGADTQYF
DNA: TGTGCCACCAAACTAGCGGGAGGTGCAGATACGCAGTATTTT

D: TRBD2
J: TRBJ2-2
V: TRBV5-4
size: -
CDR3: CASSFLAEVNTGELFF
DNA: TGTGCCAGCAGCTTCCTAGCGGAGGTTAACACCGGGGAGCTGTTTTTT

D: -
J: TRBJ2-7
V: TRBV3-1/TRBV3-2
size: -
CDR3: CASSQVQGREQYF
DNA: TGTGCCAGCAGCCAAGTTCAGGGGCGTGAGCAGTACTTC

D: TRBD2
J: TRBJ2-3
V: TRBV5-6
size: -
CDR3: CASSTGASGGFTDTQYF
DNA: TGTGCCAGCAGCACTGGGGCTAGCGGAGGCTTCACAGATACGCAGTATTTT

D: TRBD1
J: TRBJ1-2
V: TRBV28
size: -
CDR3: CASSLSDRGTYGYTF
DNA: TGTGCCAGCAGTTTATCGGACAGGGGCACCTATGGCTACACCTTC

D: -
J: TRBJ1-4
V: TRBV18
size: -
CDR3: CASSPTGGVKEKLFF
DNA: TGTGCCAGCTCACCAACGGGGGGCGTAAAAGAAAAACTGTTTTTT

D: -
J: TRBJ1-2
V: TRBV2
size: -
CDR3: CASSPGGTKGYTF
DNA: TGTGCCAGCTCTCCCGGAGGGACGAAGGGCTACACCTTC

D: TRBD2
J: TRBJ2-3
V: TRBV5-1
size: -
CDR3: CASSENGLAGTPDTQYF
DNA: TGCGCCAGCAGCGAGAACGGGCTAGCGGGAACGCCAGATACGCAGTATTTT

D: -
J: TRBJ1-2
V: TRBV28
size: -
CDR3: CASSLEGGRYGYTF
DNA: TGTGCCAGCAGTTTAGAAGGGGGAAGATATGGCTACACCTTC

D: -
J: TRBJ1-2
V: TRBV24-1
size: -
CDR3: CATSDFRLGGYTF
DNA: TGTGCCACCAGTGATTTTCGCCTAGGCGGCTACACCTTC

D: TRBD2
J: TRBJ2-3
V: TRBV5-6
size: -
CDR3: CASRVAGAGDTQYF
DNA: TGTGCCAGCAGGGTAGCGGGAGCGGGAGATACGCAGTATTTT

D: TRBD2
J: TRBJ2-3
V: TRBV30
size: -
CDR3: CAWSLYGGADTQYF
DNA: TGTGCCTGGAGTCTGTACGGGGGGGCAGATACGCAGTATTTT

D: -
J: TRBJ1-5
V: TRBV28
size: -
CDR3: CASSFLDGRGNQPQHF
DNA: TGTGCCAGCAGTTTTTTAGATGGCAGGGGAAATCAGCCCCAGCATTTT

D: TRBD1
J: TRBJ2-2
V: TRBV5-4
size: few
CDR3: CASSISTGPVTGELFF
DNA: TGTGCCAGCAGCATCTCGACAGGGCCTGTCACCGGGGAGCTGTTTTTT

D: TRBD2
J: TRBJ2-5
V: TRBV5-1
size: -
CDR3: CASSPTLSGQETQYF
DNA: TGCGCCAGCAGCCCGACCCTTAGCGGGCAAGAGACCCAGTACTTC

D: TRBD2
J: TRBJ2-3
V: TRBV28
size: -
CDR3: CASNGGSASSTDTQYF
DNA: TGTGCCAGCAACGGCGGGAGCGCATCTAGCACAGATACGCAGTATTTT

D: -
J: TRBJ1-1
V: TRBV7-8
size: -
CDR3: CASSLVGFRGKNTEAFF
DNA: TGTGCCAGCAGCTTAGTGGGTTTTAGGGGGAAGAACACTGAAGCTTTCTTT

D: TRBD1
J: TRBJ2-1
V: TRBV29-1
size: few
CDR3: CSVGPGQGNNEQFF
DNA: TGCAGCGTTGGACCGGGACAGGGAAACAATGAGCAGTTCTTC

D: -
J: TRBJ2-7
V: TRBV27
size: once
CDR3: CASSITPGKVYEQYF
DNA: TGTGCCAGCAGTATTACTCCGGGAAAGGTCTACGAGCAGTACTTC

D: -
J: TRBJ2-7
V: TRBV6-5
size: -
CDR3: CASSPLGSYEQYF
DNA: TGTGCCAGCAGTCCACTAGGGAGTTACGAGCAGTACTTC

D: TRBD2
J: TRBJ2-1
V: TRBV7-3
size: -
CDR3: CASSSGLAGVGEQFF
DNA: TGTGCCAGCAGCTCCGGACTAGCGGGAGTAGGGGAGCAGTTCTTC

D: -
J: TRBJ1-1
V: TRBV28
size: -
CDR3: CASSSTVMNTEAFF
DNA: TGTGCCAGCAGCTCGACAGTCATGAACACTGAAGCTTTCTTT

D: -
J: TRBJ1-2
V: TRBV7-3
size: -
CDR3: CASSFLAGYGYTF
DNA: TGTGCCAGCAGCTTCCTGGCAGGCTATGGCTACACCTTC

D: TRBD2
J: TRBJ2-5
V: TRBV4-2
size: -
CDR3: CASSQGLAGGEETQYF
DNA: TGTGCCAGCAGCCAGGGACTAGCGGGAGGGGAAGAGACCCAGTACTTC

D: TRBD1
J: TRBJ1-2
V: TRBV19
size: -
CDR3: CASSDKGGADYGYTF
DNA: TGTGCCAGTAGTGACAAAGGGGGCGCGGACTATGGCTACACCTTC